The 10 T cell receptor beta chains below all came from one sample that was sequenced in a study of T-cell memory formation after mild COVID-19. Using its own MiXCR run on the 5' RACE reads, TCRdb lists one record per CDR3 protein. The sample carries 580,000 or so distinct CDR3 sequences, about 18% recorded once. The sample consisted of PBMCs or a T cell subset sorted from them (not recorded which). These receptors all stem from an adult woman who had mild COVID-19 (a few samples of this study predate the infection). Cell type and time point are not known.

This clonotype has at least ten counts. This rearrangement joins TRBV19 to TRBJ2-7, with TRBD2 as a possible D gene (6 bases). CDR1 is LNHDA, CDR2 SQIVND, per germline (reference sequence). The CDR3 runs to 17 residues. Trimming took 5 bases from V and 0 from J, leaving 20 bases between them. The CDR3 loop is CASSAGGLAGDSYEQYF. CDR3 coding DNA: TGTGCCAGTAGTGCCGGGGGTTTGGCGGGCGACTCCTACGAGCAGTACTTC.

This chain uses TRBV7-3 with TRBJ2-1, with D perhaps matching TRBD2 (5 bases). With 4 bases removed from V and 5 bases from J, the gap between germline ends came to 9 bases. This CDR3 region has 13 residues. The V gene's germline CDR1 is SGHTA and CDR2 FQGTGA. CDR3 sequence: CASSYRGDNEQFF. The DNA for the CDR3 is TGTGCCAGCAGCTACCGGGGAGACAATGAGCAGTTCTTC.

About this clonotype: A read error may be the cause here, since a much bigger clone is one base away. This chain links TRBV11-2 with TRBJ1-1, with D unclear. This CDR3 region has 13 residues. Germline lookup yields CDR1 SGHAT and CDR2 FQNNGV. Between the trimmed V and J ends, which lost 5 bases and 3 bases, there was a span of 10 bases. CDR3 amino acids: CASSTMVDTEAFF. In DNA, the CDR3 is TGTGCCAGCAGCACCATGGTTGACACTGAAGCTTTCTTT.

This clonotype was detected only a few times. V usage is TRBV18 and J usage is TRBJ2-2; D perhaps matches TRBD1 (5 bases). The CDR3 is made up of 15 amino acids. Trimming removed 3 bases from V and 0 bases from J, with 8 bases in between. CDR1 is KGHSH and CDR2 is LQKENI in the germline V gene. The CDR3 DNA is TGTGCCAGCTCACCGCAGGGCCCGAACACCGGGGAGCTGTTTTTT. Protein product: CASSPQGPNTGELFF. Combining the CDR3 with reference TRBV18 and TRBJ2-2 gives the whole variable domain NAGVMQNPRHLVRRRGQEARLRCSPMKGHSHVYWYRQLPEEGLKFMVYLQKENIIDESGMPKERFSAEFPKEGPSILRIQQVVRGDSAAYFCASSPQGPNTGELFFGEGSRLTVL.

The chain has TRBV6-2 or TRBV6-3 and TRBJ2-3; D is uncertain. The CDR3 has 15 residues. Germline loops: CDR1 MNHEY, CDR2 SVGEGT. V lost 4 bases and J lost 2, with 13 bases in between. CDR3 sequence reads: CASSSDWVYTDTQYF. The DNA of the CDR3 is TGTGCCAGCAGTTCCGACTGGGTTTACACAGATACGCAGTATTTT.

The chain employs TRBV5-6 and TRBJ2-5, with 10 bases that match TRBD2. This CDR3 is built from 16 residues. V shed 5 bases, J shed 1 base, and the junction held 8 bases outside the gene matches. Germline V gene lookup returns CDR1 SGHDT and CDR2 YYEEEE. The CDR3 DNA reads as TGTGCCAGCAGTCCACCTAGCGGGGGAAGCCAAGAGACCCAGTACTTC. The encoded protein is CASSPPSGGSQETQYF.

This clonotype showed up just a few times. The chain joins TRBV6-5 to TRBJ1-1, with 7 bases aligning to TRBD1. V gave up 5 bases and J gave up 5 bases; unmatched junction bases: 11. The CDR3 sequence is 15 residues long. CDR1 and CDR2 (germline): MNHEY, SVGAGI. The CDR3 region is CASSPQEGAGTEAFF. The CDR3 DNA follows: TGTGCCAGCAGTCCCCAAGAGGGGGCTGGAACTGAAGCTTTCTTT.

This clonotype was counted once. The chain carries TRBV12-3 or TRBV12-4 and TRBJ2-1, with 8 bases lining up with TRBD2. J lost 1 base, V lost 4 bases, and 6 bases had no gene match. This CDR3 region has 16 residues. CDR3 bases: TGTGCCAGCAGTTATCCAAGCGGGAGATCCTACAATGAGCAGTTCTTC. It is translated as CASSYPSGRSYNEQFF.

V usage is TRBV4-1 and J usage is TRBJ2-2; no definite D call. Trimming took off 2 bases at V and 5 bases at J, with 9 bases between the two ends. CDR1 is MGHRA and CDR2 is YSYEKL in the germline V gene. This CDR3 has 14 residues. The CDR3 nucleotides read TGCGCCAGCAGCCAATTAAGGGTAACCGGGGAGCTGTTTTTT. Its translation is CASSQLRVTGELFF.

The chain employs TRBV7-9 and TRBJ1-2; no clear D gene. The V and J ends lost 7 bases and 5 bases respectively, with 14 bases between them. Germline loops: CDR1 SEHNR, CDR2 FQNEAQ (reference sequence). The CDR3 is 13 amino acids. The CDR3 nucleotides are TGTGCCAGCAACAGCGCAGAGCTTTATGGCTACACCTTC. Amino acid sequence: CASNSAELYGYTF. Drawing the rest from reference TRBV7-9 and TRBJ1-2, the complete variable domain is DTGVSQNPRHKITKRGQNVTFRCDPISEHNRLYWYRQTLGQGPEFLTYFQNEAQLEKSRLLSDRFSAERPKGSFSTLEIQRTEQGDSAMYLCASNSAELYGYTFGSGTRLTVV.